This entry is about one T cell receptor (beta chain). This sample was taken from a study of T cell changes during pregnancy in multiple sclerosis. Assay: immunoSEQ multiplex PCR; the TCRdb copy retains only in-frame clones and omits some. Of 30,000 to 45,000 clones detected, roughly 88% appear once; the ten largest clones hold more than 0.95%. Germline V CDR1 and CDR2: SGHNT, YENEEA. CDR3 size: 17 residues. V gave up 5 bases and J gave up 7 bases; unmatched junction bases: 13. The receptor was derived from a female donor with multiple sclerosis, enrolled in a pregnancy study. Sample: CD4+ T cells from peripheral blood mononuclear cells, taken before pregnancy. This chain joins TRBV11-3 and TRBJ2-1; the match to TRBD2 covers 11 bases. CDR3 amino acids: CASSARLLSGRGNEQFF. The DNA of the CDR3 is TGTGCCAGCAGCGCCCGCCTCCTTAGCGGGAGGGGTAATGAGCAGTTCTTC.